This entry describes one T cell receptor (beta chain). The record originates from a study of blood T cell repertoires in COVID-19. As handled by the study authors: Amplifying reference gene primers gave estimates of nucleated cell counts. Repertoires were generated with immunoSEQ multiplex PCR, while TCRdb's copy carries only in-frame clones and drops some. V and J calls and clone size follow that table, whereas D and trimming were derived from the DNA. The sample holds tens of thousands of clones, less than 95% seen once. There are 15 residues in the CDR3. Germline lookup yields CDR1 MDHEN and CDR2 SYDVKM. Trimming took off 6 bases at V and 4 bases at J, with 16 bases between the two ends.

The clonotype originates from a human donor with active COVID-19. The donor label of this sample is uncertain. V gene TRBV28 combines with J gene TRBJ1-5; D unresolved. Source material: peripheral blood. DNA of the CDR3: TGTGCCAGCAGCGCGCGGGTTTTGTTAAATCAGCCCCAGCATTTT. Translated, it gives CASSARVLLNQPQHF.